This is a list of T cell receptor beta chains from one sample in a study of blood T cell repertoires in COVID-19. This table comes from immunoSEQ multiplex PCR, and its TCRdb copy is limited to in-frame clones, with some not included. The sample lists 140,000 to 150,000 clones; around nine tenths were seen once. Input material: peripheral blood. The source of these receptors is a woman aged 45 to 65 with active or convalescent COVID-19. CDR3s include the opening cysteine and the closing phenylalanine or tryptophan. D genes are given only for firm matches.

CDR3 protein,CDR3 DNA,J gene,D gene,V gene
CAWSWSTYEQYF,TGTGCCTGGAGTTGGAGCACCTACGAGCAGTACTTC,TRBJ2-7,.,TRBV30
CASRGTGGEKLFF,TGTGCCAGCAGAGGGACAGGGGGTGAAAAACTGTTTTTT,TRBJ1-4,TRBD1,TRBV2
CASRPEDRRGAEAFF,TGTGCCAGCAGACCGGAGGACAGGCGGGGAGCTGAAGCTTTCTTT,TRBJ1-1,TRBD1,TRBV28
CASSPLGGSSHYEQYF,TGTGCCAGCAGCCCCCTCGGCGGGTCTTCCCACTACGAGCAGTACTTC,TRBJ2-7,.,TRBV5-4
CASSYTDRPGAYEQYF,TGTGCCAGCAGTTATACGGACAGGCCTGGTGCCTACGAGCAGTACTTC,TRBJ2-7,TRBD1,TRBV6-5
CASSLALAGRGNIQYF,TGTGCCAGCAGCTTGGCCCTAGCGGGGAGGGGAAACATTCAGTACTTC,TRBJ2-4,TRBD2,TRBV7-2
CASSLARGNSPLHF,TGTGCCAGCAGTTTAGCCAGGGGTAATTCACCCCTCCACTTT,TRBJ1-6,.,TRBV27
CASSLAGNEKLFF,TGTGCCAGCAGCTTAGCCGGGAATGAAAAACTGTTTTTT,TRBJ1-4,.,TRBV7-9
CASSPSGGQGETQYF,TGTGCCAGCAGTCCTAGCGGGGGGCAGGGGGAGACCCAGTACTTC,TRBJ2-5,TRBD2,TRBV6-5
CATSRGQAGTDTQYF,TGTGCCACCAGCAGGGGCCAAGCGGGCACAGATACGCAGTATTTT,TRBJ2-3,.,TRBV15
CASPHHRGGEKLFF,TGTGCCAGCCCCCACCACAGGGGTGGGGAAAAACTGTTTTTT,TRBJ1-4,TRBD1,TRBV19
CASSSGNPGANVLTF,TGTGCCAGCAGCTCAGGAAATCCTGGGGCCAACGTCCTGACTTTC,TRBJ2-6,.,TRBV5-4
CASSLVGSSLAKNIQYF,TGTGCCAGCAGCTTGGTAGGGAGCTCCCTGGCCAAAAACATTCAGTACTTC,TRBJ2-4,.,TRBV5-6
CAWSPGGPGYTF,TGTGCCTGGAGTCCAGGGGGCCCTGGCTACACCTTC,TRBJ1-2,TRBD1,TRBV30
CASSGGTSGRFYNEQFF,TGCGCCAGCAGCGGAGGGACTAGCGGGAGATTCTACAATGAGCAGTTCTTC,TRBJ2-1,TRBD2,TRBV4-1
CASSLNSNYGYTF,TGTGCCAGCAGCTTGAACAGTAACTATGGCTACACCTTC,TRBJ1-2,.,TRBV5-4
CASSPRIVDRVGNTIYF,TGTGCCAGCAGTCCAAGAATAGTCGACAGGGTTGGAAACACCATATATTTT,TRBJ1-3,TRBD1,TRBV6-7
CASQGSSLETQYF,TGTGCCTCACAGGGTTCGAGTTTGGAGACCCAGTACTTC,TRBJ2-5,.,TRBV12-3/TRBV12-4
CASSFPVRGRGADTQYF,TGTGCCAGCAGCTTCCCCGTTAGGGGGAGGGGGGCAGATACGCAGTATTTT,TRBJ2-3,.,TRBV7-6
CASSLEGGSSYNEQFF,TGCGCCAGCAGCTTGGAGGGCGGGAGCTCCTACAATGAGCAGTTCTTC,TRBJ2-1,TRBD2,TRBV5-1